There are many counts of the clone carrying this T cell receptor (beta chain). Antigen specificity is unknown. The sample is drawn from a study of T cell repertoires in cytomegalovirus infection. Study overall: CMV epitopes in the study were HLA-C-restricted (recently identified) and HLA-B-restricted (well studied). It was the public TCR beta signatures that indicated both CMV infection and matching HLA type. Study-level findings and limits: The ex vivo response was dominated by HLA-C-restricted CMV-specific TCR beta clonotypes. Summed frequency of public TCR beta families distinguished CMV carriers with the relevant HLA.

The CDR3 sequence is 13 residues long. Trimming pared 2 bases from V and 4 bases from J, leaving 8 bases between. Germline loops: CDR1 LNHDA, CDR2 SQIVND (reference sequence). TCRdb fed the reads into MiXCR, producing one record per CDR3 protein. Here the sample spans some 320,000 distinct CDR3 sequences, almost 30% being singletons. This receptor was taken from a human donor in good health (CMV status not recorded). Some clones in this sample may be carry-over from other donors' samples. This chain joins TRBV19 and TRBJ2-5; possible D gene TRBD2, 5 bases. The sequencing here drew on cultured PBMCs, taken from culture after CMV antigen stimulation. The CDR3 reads CASSITSRETQYF. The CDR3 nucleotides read TGTGCCAGTAGTATAACTAGTCGAGAGACCCAGTACTTC.